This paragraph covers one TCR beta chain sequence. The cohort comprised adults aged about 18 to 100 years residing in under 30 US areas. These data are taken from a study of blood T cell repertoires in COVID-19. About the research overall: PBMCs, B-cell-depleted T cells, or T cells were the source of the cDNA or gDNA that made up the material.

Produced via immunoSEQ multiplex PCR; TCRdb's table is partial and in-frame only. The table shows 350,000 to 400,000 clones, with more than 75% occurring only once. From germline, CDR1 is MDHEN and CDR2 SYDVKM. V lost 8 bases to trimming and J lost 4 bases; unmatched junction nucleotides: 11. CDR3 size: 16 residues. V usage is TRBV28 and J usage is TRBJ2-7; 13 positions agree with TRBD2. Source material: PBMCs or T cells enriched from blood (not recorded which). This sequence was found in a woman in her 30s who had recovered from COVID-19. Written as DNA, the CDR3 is TGTGCCAGCGTGACTAGCGGGAGGCCGATATCATACGAGCAGTACTTC. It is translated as CASVTSGRPISYEQYF. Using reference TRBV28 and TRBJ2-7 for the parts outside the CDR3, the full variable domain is DVKVTQSSRYLVKRTGEKVFLECVQDMDHENMFWYRQDPGLGLRLIYFSYDVKMKEKGDIPEGYSVSREKKERFSLILESASTNQTSMYLCASVTSGRPISYEQYFGPGTRLTVT.